Below, one T cell receptor (beta chain) is given with its context. These data belong to a study of CD8+CD57+ T cells in acquired aplastic anemia. Using genomic DNA as the template, TCR beta VDJ and CDR3 profiling was carried out. TCRdb reanalysed the reads using MiXCR and keeps one entry per CDR3 protein. This sample has 90,000 to 150,000 distinct CDR3 sequences, with under 60% found just once. The V gene end was trimmed by 9 bases and the J gene end by 2 bases; junction bases not matched to a gene: 6. Germline CDR1 is LNHDA and CDR2 is SQIVND (reference sequence). The CDR3 is 13 amino acids. Previously, flow cytometry had revealed CD8+CD57+ cell expansion in the patients chosen for sequencing. Severe acquired aplastic anemia was diagnosed in all patients.

Specimen: sorted CD4+, CD8+, or CD8+CD57+ T cells (not recorded which) from PBMCs. The source is a human donor with aplastic anemia. The chain joins TRBV19 to TRBJ2-7; 8 nucleotides line up with TRBD1. DNA of the CDR3: TGTGCCAGCCGGGGACAGGACACCTACGAGCAGTACTTC. Translating gives CASRGQDTYEQYF.